The 18 T cell receptor beta chains below were found in one sample sequenced in a study of blood T cells in healthy people across ages. Through a sample-barcoded 5' primer and a J-beta primer mix, a second PCR was run for 7 to 11 cycles. TCRdb re-derived calls from the 5' RACE reads in MiXCR, one entry per CDR3 protein. This sample carries 1.5 million or so distinct CDR3 sequences, 40% to 50% of them seen once, and the ten largest clones take roughly 8.2%. The sample consisted of blood. The receptors come from a woman aged 18-29 years in good health.

The rearrangement uses TRBV5-5 and TRBJ1-6; TRBD1 matches at 7 bases. The CDR3 covers 14 residues. Germline V CDR1 and CDR2: SGHKS, YYEKEE (reference sequence). J lost 10 bases, V lost 3 bases, and 7 bases had no gene match. The CDR3 coding sequence is TGTGCCAGCAGCTACGACAGGGCAAGGTCACCCCTCCACTTT. Amino acids: CASSYDRARSPLHF. Variable domain in full (rest from reference TRBV5-5 and TRBJ1-6): DAGVTQSPTHLIKTRGQQVTLRCSPISGHKSVSWYQQVLGQGPQFIFQYYEKEERGRGNFPDRFSARQFPNYSSELNVNALLLGDSALYLCASSYDRARSPLHFGNGTRLTVT.

This clonotype was observed a few times. CDR3: CASSLHGQGSDEQYF. CDR3 DNA: TGCGCCAGCAGCCTGCACGGACAGGGGAGCGACGAGCAGTACTTC. This chain connects TRBV4-1 to TRBJ2-5; TRBD1 matches at 9 bases. The J call may be wrong; the DNA end is better matched by TRBJ2-7. The CDR3 runs 15 residues. Germline loops: CDR1 MGHRA, CDR2 YSYEKL.

The sample holds a few counts of this clonotype. The chain employs TRBV18 and TRBJ1-2; 8 positions match TRBD1. CDR3 length: 15 amino acids. Looked up from germline, CDR1 is KGHSH and CDR2 is LQKENI. V was pared by 0 bases and J by 4 bases, with 4 bases of the junction left unmatched. CDR3 sequence (DNA): TGTGCCAGCTCACCACCGGGACAGGAAACCTATGGCTACACCTTC. Protein product: CASSPPGQETYGYTF.

This chain uses TRBV5-8 with TRBJ1-1; TRBD1 matches at 11 bases. Germline CDR1 reads SGHTS; CDR2 reads YDEGEE. This CDR3 region has 16 residues. The V gene end was trimmed by 0 bases and the J gene end by 1 base; junction bases not matched to a gene: 2. The chain's CDR3 is CASSLGDRGKNTEAFF. Here the CDR3 DNA reads TGTGCCAGCAGCTTGGGGGACAGGGGGAAGAACACTGAAGCTTTCTTT.

This chain uses TRBV19 with TRBJ2-5; 7 bases match TRBD1. This CDR3 comprises 15 residues. Germline V gene sequence: CDR1 LNHDA, CDR2 SQIVND (reference sequence). Trimming took 5 bases from V and 4 from J; bases not matched to a gene: 10. CDR3 coding DNA: TGTGCCAGTAGTTCCACCGGGACAGCAACAGAGACCCAGTACTTC. Translation: CASSSTGTATETQYF.

This clonotype has more than one count but fewer than ten. The chain has TRBV28 and TRBJ2-4, with TRBD2 identical over 12 bases. Unmatched junction bases numbered 5, after V lost 3 bases and J lost 5 bases. From germline, CDR1 is MDHEN and CDR2 SYDVKM. The CDR3 covers 16 residues. This CDR3 is CASSFASGGVQNIQYF. CDR3 nucleotide sequence: TGTGCCAGCAGTTTCGCTAGCGGGGGGGTCCAAAACATTCAGTACTTC. Looking up the rest from reference TRBV28 and TRBJ2-4 gives the full variable domain: DVKVTQSSRYLVKRTGEKVFLECVQDMDHENMFWYRQDPGLGLRLIYFSYDVKMKEKGDIPEGYSVSREKKERFSLILESASTNQTSMYLCASSFASGGVQNIQYFGAGTRLSVL.

This clonotype came up a few times. J is TRBJ1-4 and V is TRBV2, with D uncertain. Per germline, CDR1 SNHLY and CDR2 FYNNEI. V dropped 5 bases and J dropped 7 bases, with 11 bases sitting between them. This CDR3 comprises 13 residues. For the CDR3, the DNA is TGTGCCAGCAGTCCCGGACGGGGTGAAAAACTGTTTTTT. It is translated as CASSPGRGEKLFF.

The rearrangement joins TRBV21-1 to TRBJ1-1; the table calls TRBD1, which could not be checked here. TRBV21-1 is an annotated pseudogene. The CDR3 runs to 18 residues. CDR3 region: CASSKHRDRGQEYTEAFF. The CDR3 DNA reads TGTGCCAGCAGCAAACACCGGGACAGGGGACAAGAATACACTGAAGCTTTCTTT.

This clonotype was counted between two and nine times. The chain combines TRBV20-1 with TRBJ2-1, with TRBD2 matching 7 bases. V shed 6 bases and J 10 bases; nucleotides not matched to a gene: 12. CDR1 and CDR2 (germline): DFQATT, SNEGSKA (reference sequence). This CDR3 spans 13 amino acids. The CDR3 DNA is TGCAGTGCCCCGGGACTAAATTGGTACGAGCAGTTCTTC. Translating it yields CSAPGLNWYEQFF.

This clonotype has just a few counts. This chain links TRBV5-1 with TRBJ2-6; 12 bases line up with TRBD2. The CDR3 has 16 amino acids. Germline loops: CDR1 SGHRS, CDR2 YFSETQ. V gave up 9 bases and J gave up 0 bases; unmatched junction bases: 4. The CDR3 coding sequence is TGCGCCACCGCGACTAGCGGGGGCTCTGGGGCCAACGTCCTGACTTTC. Protein sequence: CATATSGGSGANVLTF.

The chain uses TRBV7-2 and TRBJ2-7; D tentatively reads TRBD1 or TRBD2 (5 bases each). The V gene's germline CDR1 is SGHTA and CDR2 FQGNSA. The CDR3 extends over 14 amino acids. V was clipped by 1 base and J by 3 bases, with 10 bases between them. CDR3 in amino acids: CASSLVEGFYEQYF. As DNA, the CDR3 is TGTGCCAGCAGCTTAGTAGAGGGGTTCTACGAGCAGTACTTC.

CDR3 in DNA: TGTGCCAGCAGCCAAGGGGGCGGGAGTGTGCGCAATGAGCAGTTCTTC. Translation gives CASSQGGGSVRNEQFF. The gene calls are TRBV3-1 and TRBJ2-1; 7 bases fit TRBD2. The J segment lost 6 bases and the V segment lost 1 base, leaving 9 bases of the junction unmatched. From germline, CDR1 is LGHDT and CDR2 YNNKEL (reference sequence). The CDR3 totals 16 residues.

This clonotype occurred a few times. The rearrangement joins TRBV4-1 to TRBJ2-7, with TRBD1 as a possible D gene (6 bases). The germline V gene encodes CDR1 MGHRA and CDR2 YSYEKL. Trimming removed 2 bases from V and 5 bases from J, with 16 bases in between. The CDR3 consists of 15 residues. CDR3 sequence: CASSQSRGDYDEQYF. The CDR3 DNA reads TGCGCCAGCAGCCAAAGCAGGGGCGATTACGACGAGCAGTACTTC.

This sequence joins TRBV28 and TRBJ2-3; D not certain. V dropped 3 bases and J dropped 1 base, with 26 bases sitting between them. Germline CDR1 MDHEN, CDR2 SYDVKM. The CDR3 sequence is 20 residues long. The CDR3 sequence is CASSLRIWLEASTRTDTQYF. The CDR3 nucleotides read TGTGCCAGCAGTTTGAGGATTTGGCTAGAGGCCTCAACGCGCACAGATACGCAGTATTTT.

The J gene is TRBJ2-7, the V gene TRBV12-3 or TRBV12-4; tentative D call: TRBD1 (6 bases). The V end was cut by 1 base, the J end by 5 bases, with 15 bases between. The CDR3 sequence is 15 residues long. The DNA of the CDR3 is TGTGCCAGCAGTTTAGGTTACAGGGCCGGTAACGAGCAGTACTTC. Translated, it gives CASSLGYRAGNEQYF.

A remark on this clonotype: A much more abundant neighbour one base away suggests this may be a read error. The CDR3 spells CASVAASTDTQYF. The CDR3 DNA is TGTGCCAGCGTCGCGGCTAGCACAGATACGCAGTATTTT. The chain links TRBV6-5 to TRBJ2-3, with no clear D. V lost 8 bases to trimming and J lost 0 bases, with 9 bases between them. This CDR3 comprises 13 residues. The germline V gene has CDR1 MNHEY and CDR2 SVGAGI.

This clonotype was seen repeatedly, ten times or more. The chain links TRBV5-6 to TRBJ1-2; no clear D gene. CDR3 size: 14 residues. V was cut by 1 base and J by 4 bases, with 11 bases left in between. The V gene's germline CDR1 is SGHDT and CDR2 YYEEEE. Here the CDR3 DNA reads TGTGCCAGCAGCTTGAGGATCTTGGGCTATGGCTACACCTTC. Translating gives CASSLRILGYGYTF.

The V call is TRBV3-1, the J call TRBJ1-5; D call uncertain. Trimming took off 0 bases at V and 7 bases at J, with 4 bases between the two ends. Per the germline V gene, CDR1 is LGHDT and CDR2 is YNNKEL (reference sequence). The CDR3 extends over 12 amino acids. CDR3 DNA sequence: TGTGCCAGCAGCCAAGAGAGCCAGCCCCAGCATTTT. It codes for CASSQESQPQHF.